The 24 T cell receptor beta chains given below trace back to one sample, sequenced in a study of metastatic and nonmetastatic thyroid tumors. TCRdb re-clonotyped the PCR reads through MiXCR. This sample carries over 30,000 clones, 15% to 20% of them seen once, and the ten largest clones take about an eighth. Every patient was untreated before thyroid surgery. Sequencing was done on a sample of tumor tissue. These receptors were collected from a female donor with papillary thyroid cancer or a benign thyroid nodule (not recorded which). Some clones in this sample may be carry-over from other donors' samples.

At least ten counts were recorded for this clone. The chain joins TRBV5-4 to TRBJ2-2; no clear D gene. The V end was cut by 0 bases, the J end by 3 bases, with 15 bases between. Germline V gives CDR1 SGHNT, CDR2 YYREEE (reference sequence). This CDR3 has 17 amino acids. In nucleotides, the CDR3 is TGTGCCAGCAGCTTGGACCGCAGGAGAATCCACACCGGGGAGCTGTTTTTT. Translation: CASSLDRRRIHTGELFF.

The rearrangement links TRBV30 to TRBJ1-6; D is unclear. The germline gives CDR1 GTSNPN, CDR2 SVGIG (reference sequence). Trimming took off 4 bases at V and 9 bases at J, with 13 bases between the two ends. The CDR3 runs to 13 residues. CDR3 loop: CAWTPKGRSPLHF. For the CDR3, the DNA is TGTGCCTGGACCCCAAAAGGTCGTTCACCCCTCCACTTT.

This clone was seen at least ten times. The chain combines TRBV5-1 with TRBJ1-1; D perhaps matches TRBD1 (5 bases). V lost 1 base and J 2 bases, leaving 21 bases between the germline ends. The CDR3 runs to 18 residues. Germline V CDR1 and CDR2: SGHRS, YFSETQ. CDR3 sequence reads: CASSLRGAVGPYNTEAFF. CDR3 sequence (DNA): TGCGCCAGCAGCTTGCGTGGGGCGGTCGGGCCTTATAACACTGAAGCTTTCTTT.

This clone was found many times. V and J are TRBV10-3 and TRBJ1-4, with 8 bases aligning to TRBD1. Trimming at V came to 3 bases and at J to 10 bases, leaving 10 bases not matched to a gene. Germline lookup yields CDR1 ENHRY and CDR2 SYGVKD. This CDR3 spans 15 amino acids. CDR3 sequence (DNA): TGTGCCATCAGTGAACCCGGACAGGGAAACGGAAAACTGTTTTTT. Amino acids: CAISEPGQGNGKLFF.

V usage is TRBV11-2 and J usage is TRBJ1-1; D uncertain. V was shortened by 6 bases and J by 10 bases, with 18 bases between the two germline ends. The CDR3 spans 13 residues. The germline V gene has CDR1 SGHAT and CDR2 FQNNGV. This CDR3 reads CASSSSGQFRAFF. DNA for the CDR3: TGTGCCAGCAGTTCAAGTGGGCAATTTAGAGCTTTCTTT.

This clone appeared many times. The chain joins TRBV7-9 to TRBJ2-1; 8 bases are shared with TRBD2. Losses at the gene ends were 3 bases for V and 10 bases for J; bases not matched to a gene: 14. Germline loops: CDR1 SEHNR, CDR2 FQNEAQ (reference sequence). The CDR3 has 16 residues. The CDR3 nucleotides read TGTGCCAGCAGCTTTCTTGGTCGGGAGGGCCTAGGGGAGCAGTTCTTC. Translating gives CASSFLGREGLGEQFF.

In this sample, this clone turned up many times. This sequence joins TRBV11-1 and TRBJ2-3, with 7 bases fitting TRBD2. CDR3 size: 15 residues. J gave up 3 bases and V 5 bases, and 8 bases lay outside the gene matches. The germline V gene encodes CDR1 SGHAT and CDR2 FQDESV (reference sequence). The CDR3 region is CASSPEGLDTDTQYF. CDR3 sequence (DNA): TGTGCCAGCAGCCCCGAAGGACTAGATACAGATACGCAGTATTTT.

This clone was recorded many times. J is TRBJ1-5 and V is TRBV3-1; the D gene is possibly TRBD1 (5 bases). The CDR3 runs to 15 residues. Germline V gene lookup returns CDR1 LGHDT and CDR2 YNNKEL (reference sequence). The germline V and J ends were trimmed by 7 bases and 4 bases, with 17 bases remaining between them. The CDR3 protein is CASIENGTVNQPQHF. The CDR3 nucleotides are TGTGCCAGCATCGAAAACGGGACGGTGAATCAGCCCCAGCATTTT. The full variable domain, its missing parts supplied by reference TRBV3-1 and TRBJ1-5, is DTAVSQTPKYLVTQMGNDKSIKCEQNLGHDTMYWYKQDSKKFLKIMFSYNNKELIINETVPNRFSPKSPDKAHLNLHINSLELGDSAVYFCASIENGTVNQPQHFGDGTRLSIL.

This clone has a count of ten or more. The chain is built from TRBV11-2 and TRBJ2-4, with 9 bases lining up with TRBD2. Per germline, CDR1 SGHAT and CDR2 FQNNGV. CDR3 length: 14 residues. Germline trimming cut 1 base from V and 6 bases from J; bases unmatched to any gene: 1. The CDR3, as DNA: TGTGCCAGCAGCTTAGGGACTAGCGTAAACATTCAGTACTTC. Translation: CASSLGTSVNIQYF.

This clone was picked up many times. This chain uses TRBV10-3 with TRBJ1-2; no clear D gene. Germline V CDR1 and CDR2: ENHRY, SYGVKD. This CDR3 spans 11 amino acids. Trimming shortened V by 2 bases and J by 8 bases, and 6 bases separated the two germline ends. CDR3 region: CAISEEGGYTF. CDR3 DNA: TGTGCCATCAGTGAGGAGGGAGGCTACACCTTC.

A note on this clone: The junction and the germline gene differ at one end; a read error may be behind it. The CDR3 DNA is TGTGCCAGCAGTAAGACAGGGGGCGGCTTCTCCCACGATCAGTACTTC. Encoded protein: CASSKTGGGFSHDQYF. The chain recombines TRBV6-1 with TRBJ2-7, with 10 bases aligning to TRBD1. The CDR3 has 16 residues. Germline CDR1 is MNHNS and CDR2 is SASEGT.

Comments on this clone: At one boundary the junction diverges from the germline segment, which might be a read error. The chain couples TRBV7-7 to TRBJ2-5; D is possibly TRBD1 (5 bases). Per germline, CDR1 SSHAT and CDR2 FNYEAQ (reference sequence). This CDR3 is 13 amino acids long. CDR3 coding DNA: TGTGCTAGCAGCACTTACAGGCAAGAGACCCAGTACTTC. As protein: CASSTYRQETQYF.

The chain links TRBV6-6 to TRBJ2-7; 10 nucleotides agree with TRBD2. The CDR3 length is 16 residues. In germline, CDR1 is MNHNY, CDR2 SVGAGI (reference sequence). V shed 3 bases, J shed 0 bases, and the junction held 5 bases outside the gene matches. The chain's CDR3 is CASSYSIAGGSYEQYF. Written as DNA, the CDR3 is TGTGCCAGCAGTTATAGTATAGCGGGAGGCTCCTACGAGCAGTACTTC.

This clone is judged large. The chain uses TRBV12-3 or TRBV12-4 and TRBJ2-6, with no clear D. The CDR3 is 15 residues long. Trimming removed 6 bases at V and 0 bases at J, with 9 bases between. CDR3 loop: CASSYRRSGANVLTF. In nucleotides, the CDR3 is TGTGCCAGCAGCTATCGGCGCTCTGGGGCCAACGTCCTGACTTTC.

The chain links TRBV6-2 or TRBV6-3 to TRBJ1-1; D remains ambiguous. The V end lost 7 bases, the J end lost 2 bases, and 14 bases lay between the germline ends. Germline lookup yields CDR1 MNHEY and CDR2 SVGEGT. This CDR3 is 14 amino acids long. CDR3 in DNA: TGTGCCAGCACCCACCCCCGGGCTAACACTGAAGCTTTCTTT. Protein product: CASTHPRANTEAFF.

The chain's CDR3 is CATGTVSPGNQPQHF. The CDR3, as DNA: TGTGCCACGGGGACGGTCTCCCCCGGGAATCAGCCCCAGCATTTT. V gene TRBV6-1 combines with J gene TRBJ1-5; tentative D call: TRBD1 (5 bases). This CDR3 spans 15 amino acids. Trimming stripped 10 bases from V and 4 bases from J, with 20 bases between. Per the germline V gene, CDR1 is MNHNS and CDR2 is SASEGT.

This clone was counted at least ten times. V gene TRBV19 combines with J gene TRBJ1-2, with D maybe TRBD1 (5 bases). This CDR3 has 14 amino acids. V was trimmed by 3 bases and J by 8 bases, leaving 16 bases between them. In germline, CDR1 is LNHDA, CDR2 SQIVND (reference sequence). CDR3 sequence (DNA): TGTGCCAGTAGTATCGGGCCAGGGTCAGGAGGCTACACCTTC. Its protein product is CASSIGPGSGGYTF.

Ten or more counts support this clone. V gene TRBV20-1 combines with J gene TRBJ2-5, with 9 bases identical to TRBD2. The CDR3 is made up of 15 amino acids. Germline CDR1 DFQATT, CDR2 SNEGSKA (reference sequence). V lost 2 bases to trimming and J lost 1 base; unmatched junction nucleotides: 5. The CDR3 loop is CSARPPAGGQETQYF. The CDR3 nucleotides read TGCAGTGCTAGACCCCCAGCGGGGGGCCAAGAGACCCAGTACTTC.

This clone showed up many times. The chain links TRBV5-1 to TRBJ2-2, with 10 bases fitting TRBD2. The CDR3 covers 16 residues. CDR1 is SGHRS and CDR2 is YFSETQ in the germline V gene. V was pared by 3 bases and J by 5 bases, with 7 bases of the junction left unmatched. CDR3 protein: CASSSSSGRQTGELFF. The CDR3 region has the DNA TGCGCCAGCAGCTCATCTAGCGGGAGACAAACCGGGGAGCTGTTTTTT.

This chain joins TRBV4-1 and TRBJ1-1, with D possibly TRBD1 on 5 matching bases. This CDR3 has 14 amino acids. Trimming shortened V by 4 bases and J by 4 bases, and 13 bases separated the two germline ends. Germline values: CDR1 MGHRA, CDR2 YSYEKL. CDR3 bases: TGCGCCAGCAGCCGCGGCGGGGGGGGCACTGAAGCTTTCTTT. Protein product: CASSRGGGGTEAFF.

This clone has at least ten counts. V usage is TRBV27 and J usage is TRBJ2-3; TRBD1 might be the D (5 bases). V dropped 6 bases and J dropped 1 base, with 11 bases sitting between them. This CDR3 is 14 amino acids long. Germline assignment: CDR1 MNHEY and CDR2 SMNVEV (reference sequence). CDR3: CASRDISGTDTQYF. As DNA, the CDR3 is TGTGCCAGCAGGGACATTTCGGGCACAGATACGCAGTATTTT.

This clone was seen many times. V and J are TRBV20-1 and TRBJ2-1, with TRBD2 matching 10 bases. In germline, CDR1 is DFQATT, CDR2 SNEGSKA (reference sequence). The CDR3 spans 17 residues. V was pared by 2 bases and J by 4 bases, with 11 bases of the junction left unmatched. Here the CDR3 reads CSARSSGGPQIYNEQFF. The CDR3 DNA sequence: TGCAGTGCTAGATCTAGCGGGGGCCCTCAAATTTACAATGAGCAGTTCTTC.

This clone turned up a few times. The conserved closing phenylalanine or tryptophan is absent in this CDR3, likely reflecting a read error. The rearrangement joins TRBV6-4 to TRBJ2-7, with 7 bases matching TRBD2. CDR3 length: 13 amino acids. In germline, CDR1 is MRHNA, CDR2 SNTAGT. J lost 2 bases, V lost 5 bases, and 3 bases had no gene match. CDR3 sequence reads: CASSHSGPYEQYL. The CDR3 DNA reads as TGTGCCAGCAGTCATAGCGGGCCCTACGAGCAGTACCTC.

This chain links TRBV11-3 with TRBJ2-7; D remains unclear. The ends were cut back, 6 bases at V and 3 bases at J, with 15 bases in the middle. The CDR3 extends over 14 amino acids. Per the germline V gene, CDR1 is SGHNT and CDR2 is YENEEA. This CDR3 is CASSSALLYYEQYF. The CDR3 nucleotides are TGTGCCAGCAGTTCGGCATTACTTTACTACGAGCAGTACTTC.